This T cell receptor (beta chain) derives from a study of blood T cell repertoires in COVID-19. Study summary: Some COVID-19 samples were acute and others convalescent; all came from the United States, Italy and Spain.

Germline V lookup: CDR1 SGHRS, CDR2 YFSETQ. J lost 8 bases, V lost 4 bases, and 9 bases had no gene match. This CDR3 spans 15 amino acids. Participants spanned ages roughly 18 to 90 years and resided in some 22 US areas. Original data processing: Amplified reference gene primers provided the basis for estimating nucleated cell counts. TCRdb's copy holds only in-frame clones and misses some; the assay was immunoSEQ multiplex PCR. V and J calls and clone size are given by that table; D and trimming were obtained from the DNA. The sample has about 430,000 clones, 85% to 90% seen once; the top ten hold 0.9% to 1.2%.

This rearrangement joins TRBV5-1 to TRBJ2-1; TRBD2 matches at 10 bases. Material for sequencing was PBMCs or T cells enriched from blood (not recorded which). This TCR was recovered from a man aged 25 to 45 who had recovered from COVID-19. The CDR3 nucleotides are TGCGCCAGCAGCCGGAGCGGGAGGGCCGTAGATGAGCAGTTCTTC. This codes for CASSRSGRAVDEQFF.